The 21 T cell receptor beta chains given below trace back to one sample, sequenced in a study of graft-versus-host responses after intestinal transplantation. TCRdb keeps only in-frame clones here, not all; method: immunoSEQ multiplex PCR. The profile shows approximately 100,000 clones, 86% of them singletons. Sequences were derived from PBMCs, sampled 255 days after intestinal transplant. The receptor set was obtained from a human patient who received an intestinal transplant, so some T cells may come from the graft donor.

The genes are TRBV9 and TRBJ2-2, with TRBD2 matching 10 bases. V shed 0 bases and J 13 bases; nucleotides not matched to a gene: 12. CDR1 is SGDLS and CDR2 is YYNGEE in the germline V gene. This CDR3 contains 16 residues. The CDR3: CASSVGASGSILPLFF. In DNA form, the CDR3 reads TGTGCCAGCAGCGTAGGGGCTAGCGGGAGTATTTTGCCGCTGTTTTTT.

The chain employs TRBV4-2 and TRBJ2-7; TRBD1 aligns across 10 bases. Germline CDR1 and CDR2: LGHNA and YNFKEQ. This CDR3 has 15 amino acids. V lost 1 base to trimming and J lost 3 bases; unmatched junction nucleotides: 3. DNA for the CDR3: TGTGCCAGCAGCCAAGCCCGGACAGGGGGCTACGAGCAGTACTTC. Its translation: CASSQARTGGYEQYF.

In the case of this clone: The junction differs from germline at one of its ends, possibly a read error. The CDR3 region has the DNA TGCGCCAGCAGCTTGGTTTCGGGGGTGTCCTTCAATGAGCAGTTCTTC. Its translation: CASSLVSGVSFNEQFF. The chain links TRBV5-1 to TRBJ2-1; D is possibly TRBD2 (6 bases). Germline V gene lookup returns CDR1 SGHRS and CDR2 YFSETQ. The CDR3 sequence is 16 residues long.

The chain joins TRBV7-9 to TRBJ1-2; possibly TRBD1 for D (5 bases). The germline V gene encodes CDR1 SEHNR and CDR2 FQNEAQ (reference sequence). Trimming removed 5 bases from V and 4 bases from J, with 14 bases in between. This CDR3 is built from 14 residues. The CDR3 sequence: CASSQVETAYGYTF. The CDR3 nucleotides are TGTGCCAGCAGCCAAGTTGAGACAGCCTATGGCTACACCTTC. The full variable domain, rest sourced from reference TRBV7-9 and TRBJ1-2, is DTGVSQNPRHKITKRGQNVTFRCDPISEHNRLYWYRQTLGQGPEFLTYFQNEAQLEKSRLLSDRFSAERPKGSFSTLEIQRTEQGDSAMYLCASSQVETAYGYTFGSGTRLTVV.

The chain links TRBV19 to TRBJ2-5; TRBD1 agrees at 11 bases. The CDR3 is 14 amino acids. The germline V gene has CDR1 LNHDA and CDR2 SQIVND (reference sequence). Trimming cost V 4 bases and J 7 bases; bases outside gene matches: 5. CDR3 amino acids: CASSRTGGRGTQYF. CDR3 DNA sequence: TGTGCCAGTAGTAGGACAGGGGGCAGGGGGACCCAGTACTTC.

J is TRBJ1-4 and V is TRBV14; D perhaps matches TRBD1 (6 bases). From germline, CDR1 is SGHDN and CDR2 FVKESK. Trimming took 0 bases from V and 7 from J, leaving 12 bases between them. CDR3 length: 15 residues. The CDR3 DNA reads as TGTGCCAGCAGCCAAGAGTCGGGGGCGCGTGAAAAACTGTTTTTT. It codes for CASSQESGAREKLFF.

This clone has a single count. The chain combines TRBV2 with TRBJ2-2; 8 nucleotides align to TRBD2. From germline, CDR1 is SNHLY and CDR2 FYNNEI. The CDR3 loop spans 14 amino acids. Trimming at V came to 7 bases and at J to 1 base, leaving 2 bases not matched to a gene. The CDR3 nucleotides read TGTGCCAGCAAGGGACTAGGGAACACCGGGGAGCTGTTTTTT. Encoded protein: CASKGLGNTGELFF.

The rearrangement uses TRBV9 and TRBJ2-2; the D is unclear. CDR3 length: 15 residues. Germline V gene lookup returns CDR1 SGDLS and CDR2 YYNGEE. The V and J ends lost 0 bases and 7 bases respectively, with 13 bases between them. The CDR3 here is CASSVGRETYGELFF. As DNA, the CDR3 is TGTGCCAGCAGCGTAGGAAGGGAAACGTACGGGGAGCTGTTTTTT.

The V call is TRBV5-1, the J call TRBJ2-5, with 9 bases identical to TRBD2. The germline CDR1 and CDR2 sequences are SGHRS and YFSETQ. The length of the CDR3 is 15 residues. After removal of 4 bases from V and 9 bases from J, the junction contained 13 bases not matched to a gene. CDR3 protein: CASSPEIAGAGSQYF. For the CDR3, the DNA is TGCGCCAGCAGCCCCGAGATAGCGGGGGCCGGGTCCCAGTACTTC. Combining the CDR3 with reference TRBV5-1 and TRBJ2-5 gives the whole variable domain KAGVTQTPRYLIKTRGQQVTLSCSPISGHRSVSWYQQTPGQGLQFLFEYFSETQRNKGNFPGRFSGRQFSNSRSEMNVSTLELGDSALYLCASSPEIAGAGSQYFGPGTRLLVL.

This chain connects TRBV6-5 to TRBJ1-5; D unclear. V was shortened by 2 bases and J by 2 bases, with 10 bases between the two germline ends. CDR3 size: 15 residues. Looked up from germline, CDR1 is MNHEY and CDR2 is SVGAGI. The CDR3 spells CASSYPPMGNQPQHF. The CDR3 coding sequence is TGTGCCAGCAGTTACCCCCCCATGGGCAATCAGCCCCAGCATTTT.

The sample holds a few counts of this clone. The chain recombines TRBV4-1 with TRBJ1-2, with D possibly matching TRBD1 (6 bases). The CDR3 length is 15 residues. CDR1 and CDR2 from the germline V gene are MGHRA and YSYEKL. The germline V and J ends were trimmed by 0 bases and 0 bases, with 8 bases remaining between them. CDR3 region: CASSQEQGANYGYTF. CDR3 DNA: TGCGCCAGCAGCCAAGAACAGGGAGCTAACTATGGCTACACCTTC.

This clone was recorded once. For the CDR3, the DNA is TGCGCCAGCAGCCAAGCCGACTCTGGGGCCAACGTCCTGACTTTC. Translation: CASSQADSGANVLTF. V and J are TRBV4-3 and TRBJ2-6; unclear D gene. The CDR3 sequence is 15 residues long. Trimming pared 1 base from V and 0 bases from J, leaving 4 bases between. CDR1 LGHNA and CDR2 YSLEER come from the germline V gene.

J is TRBJ2-5 and V is TRBV5-1; 7 nucleotides align to TRBD1. The J segment lost 0 bases and the V segment lost 2 bases, leaving 4 bases of the junction unmatched. Germline V gene sequence: CDR1 SGHRS, CDR2 YFSETQ. The CDR3 is made up of 15 amino acids. The chain's CDR3 is CASSFGDRDQETQYF. As DNA, the CDR3 is TGCGCCAGCAGCTTTGGAGACAGGGACCAAGAGACCCAGTACTTC.

The V gene is TRBV6-1, the J gene TRBJ2-2; D gene unclear. The CDR3 totals 17 residues. V was trimmed by 4 bases and J by 4 bases, leaving 19 bases between them. The germline CDR1 and CDR2 sequences are MNHNS and SASEGT. The CDR3 DNA sequence: TGTGCCAGCAGTGCCTCGGGTCCGCTACCTACCACCGGGGAGCTGTTTTTT. It codes for CASSASGPLPTTGELFF.

The chain links TRBV5-6 to TRBJ2-1; 7 bases align to TRBD2. Germline-derived CDR1 and CDR2 are SGHDT and YYEEEE. This CDR3 is 12 amino acids long. With V trimmed by 2 bases and J by 11 bases, 4 bases remained unmatched. The CDR3, as DNA: TGTGCCAGCAGCTTTGTGACTAGCAAGCAGTTCTTC. It specifies CASSFVTSKQFF. The full variable domain, its missing parts supplied by reference TRBV5-6 and TRBJ2-1, is DAGVTQSPTHLIKTRGQQVTLRCSPKSGHDTVSWYQQALGQGPQFIFQYYEEEERQRGNFPDRFSGHQFPNYSSELNVNALLLGDSALYLCASSFVTSKQFFGPGTRLTVL.

The chain joins TRBV29-1 to TRBJ2-1; TRBD1 might be the D (6 bases). The CDR3 is made up of 13 amino acids. Germline-derived CDR1 and CDR2 are SQVTM and ANQGSEA. Trimming shortened V by 7 bases and J by 4 bases, and 14 bases separated the two germline ends. CDR3 sequence: CSAIGGIYNEQFF. The DNA for the CDR3 is TGCAGCGCTATAGGGGGAATTTACAATGAGCAGTTCTTC.

V is TRBV11-2 and J is TRBJ1-2, with D unclear. The CDR3 spans 14 residues. Germline-derived CDR1 and CDR2 are SGHAT and FQNNGV. V lost 0 bases and J 8 bases, leaving 13 bases between the germline ends. The CDR3 here is CASSLDSKRGGYTF. The CDR3 DNA is TGTGCCAGCAGCTTAGATTCCAAACGGGGAGGCTACACCTTC.

The V gene is TRBV28, the J gene TRBJ1-1; tentative D call: TRBD1 (6 bases). Germline V gene sequence: CDR1 MDHEN, CDR2 SYDVKM. Between the trimmed V and J ends, which lost 3 bases and 5 bases, there was a span of 10 bases. CDR3 length equals 13 residues. CDR3 loop: CASSFGGITEAFF. CDR3 DNA: TGTGCCAGCAGTTTTGGGGGCATTACTGAAGCTTTCTTT.

This clone has just one count. The rearrangement links TRBV5-1 to TRBJ1-1; D possibly corresponds to TRBD1 (6 bases). Germline assignment: CDR1 SGHRS and CDR2 YFSETQ. The germline V and J ends were trimmed by 2 bases and 9 bases, with 20 bases remaining between them. CDR3 length: 15 amino acids. The CDR3 nucleotides are TGCGCCAGCAGCTTTATGGGAGGGGGTCCATCCAAAGCTTTCTTT. This translates into CASSFMGGGPSKAFF. Full variable domain (rest looked up from reference TRBV5-1 and TRBJ1-1): KAGVTQTPRYLIKTRGQQVTLSCSPISGHRSVSWYQQTPGQGLQFLFEYFSETQRNKGNFPGRFSGRQFSNSRSEMNVSTLELGDSALYLCASSFMGGGPSKAFFGQGTRLTVV.

The chain employs TRBV4-1 and TRBJ1-2; D not certain. CDR1 and CDR2 from the germline V gene are MGHRA and YSYEKL. There are 14 residues in the CDR3. Trimming removed 8 bases from V and 5 bases from J, with 18 bases in between. Here the CDR3 DNA reads TGCGCCAGCGCCCTTGAGGACGGAAGTTATGGCTACACCTTC. Protein: CASALEDGSYGYTF.

V and J are TRBV10-3 and TRBJ1-6; tentatively, D is TRBD1 (5 bases). Germline V gives CDR1 ENHRY, CDR2 SYGVKD. Trimming shortened V by 1 base and J by 12 bases, and 13 bases separated the two germline ends. The CDR3 spans 14 residues. The CDR3 region is CAISELAGRGPLHF. DNA of the CDR3: TGTGCCATCAGTGAGTTGGCAGGGAGGGGACCCCTCCACTTT.